This T cell receptor (beta chain) stems from a study of graft-versus-host responses after intestinal transplantation. Across the whole study: Multivisceral, liver-intestinal, or isolated intestinal transplants were received by the recipients. All recipients got anti-thymocyte globulin induction, then tacrolimus and steroids for about 3 years.

On this clone: Its target is not known.

Assay used: immunoSEQ multiplex PCR; TCRdb lists only in-frame clones, some missing. The data show approximately 120,000 clones, over 85% seen once. Study-level results: Declining HvG levels early post-transplant were linked to peak circulating GvH clone levels.

Trimming removed 0 bases from V and 1 base from J; junction bases left unmatched: 13. In germline, CDR1 is MNHEY, CDR2 SMNVEV (reference sequence). This CDR3 has 20 residues. The sequenced sample was unstimulated CD4+ T cells sorted from spleen or lymph node cells, obtained before intestinal transplant. J is TRBJ2-3 and V is TRBV27; TRBD2 matches at 10 bases. This receptor was obtained from a human donor who received an intestinal transplant. The CDR3 DNA reads TGTGCCAGCAGTTTATCAGCCCCCCAGGGGCTAGCGGGGGGCACAGATACGCAGTATTTT. Its translation is CASSLSAPQGLAGGTDTQYF.